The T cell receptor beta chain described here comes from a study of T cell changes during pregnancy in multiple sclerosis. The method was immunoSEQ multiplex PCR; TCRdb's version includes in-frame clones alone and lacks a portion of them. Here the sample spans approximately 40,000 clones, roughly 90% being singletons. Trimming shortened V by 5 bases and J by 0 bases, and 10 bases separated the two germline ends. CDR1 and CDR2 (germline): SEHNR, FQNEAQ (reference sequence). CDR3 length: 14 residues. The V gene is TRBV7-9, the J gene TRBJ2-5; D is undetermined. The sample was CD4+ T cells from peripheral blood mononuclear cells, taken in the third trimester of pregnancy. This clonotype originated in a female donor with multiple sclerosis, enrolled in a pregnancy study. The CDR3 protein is CASSTITYQETQYF. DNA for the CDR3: TGTGCCAGCAGCACCATTACATACCAAGAGACCCAGTACTTC.